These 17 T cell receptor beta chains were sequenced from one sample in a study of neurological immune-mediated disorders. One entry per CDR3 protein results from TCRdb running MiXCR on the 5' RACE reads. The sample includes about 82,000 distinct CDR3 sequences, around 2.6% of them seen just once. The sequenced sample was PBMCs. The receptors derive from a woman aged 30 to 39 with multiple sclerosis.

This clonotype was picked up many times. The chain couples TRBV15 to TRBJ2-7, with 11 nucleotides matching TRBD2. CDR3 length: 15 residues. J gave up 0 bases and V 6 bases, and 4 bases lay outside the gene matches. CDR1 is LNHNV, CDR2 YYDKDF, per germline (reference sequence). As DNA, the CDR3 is TGTGCCACCAGTGTACTAGCGGGAGTCTCCTACGAGCAGTACTTC. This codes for CATSVLAGVSYEQYF. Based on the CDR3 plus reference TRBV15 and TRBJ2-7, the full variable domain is DAMVIQNPRYQVTQFGKPVTLSCSQTLNHNVMYWYQQKSSQAPKLLFHYYDKDFNNEADTPDNFQSRRPNTSFCFLDIRSPGLGDTAMYLCATSVLAGVSYEQYFGPGTRLTVT.

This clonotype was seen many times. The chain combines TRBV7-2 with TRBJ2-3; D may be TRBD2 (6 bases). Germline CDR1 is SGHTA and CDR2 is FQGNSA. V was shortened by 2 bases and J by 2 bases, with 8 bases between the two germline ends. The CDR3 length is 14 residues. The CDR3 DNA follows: TGTGCCAGCAGCTTAAGGGACTCCACAGATACGCAGTATTTT. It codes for CASSLRDSTDTQYF.

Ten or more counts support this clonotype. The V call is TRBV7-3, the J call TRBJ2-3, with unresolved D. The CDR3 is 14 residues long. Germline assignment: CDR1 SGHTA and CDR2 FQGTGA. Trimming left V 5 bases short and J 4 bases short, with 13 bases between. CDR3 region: CASSTQGPPDTQYF. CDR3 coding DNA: TGTGCCAGCAGCACCCAAGGCCCACCAGATACGCAGTATTTT. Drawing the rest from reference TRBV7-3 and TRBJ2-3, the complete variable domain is GAGVSQTPSNKVTEKGKYVELRCDPISGHTALYWYRQSLGQGPEFLIYFQGTGAADDSGLPNDRFFAVRPEGSVSTLKIQRTERGDSAVYLCASSTQGPPDTQYFGPGTRLTVL.

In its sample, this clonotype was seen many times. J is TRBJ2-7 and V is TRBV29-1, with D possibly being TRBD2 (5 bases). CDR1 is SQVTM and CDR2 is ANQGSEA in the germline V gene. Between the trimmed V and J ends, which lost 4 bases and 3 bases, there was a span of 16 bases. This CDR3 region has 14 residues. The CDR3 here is CSVVMIGGSYEQYF. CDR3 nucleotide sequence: TGCAGCGTTGTAATGATTGGAGGTAGCTACGAGCAGTACTTC.

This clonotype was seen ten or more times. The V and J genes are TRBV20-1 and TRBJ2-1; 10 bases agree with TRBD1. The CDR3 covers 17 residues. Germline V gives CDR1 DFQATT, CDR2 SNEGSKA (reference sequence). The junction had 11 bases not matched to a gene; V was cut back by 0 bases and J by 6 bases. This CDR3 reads CSARDLGGQGLSNEQFF. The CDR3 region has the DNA TGCAGTGCTAGAGATTTGGGGGGACAGGGGCTTTCCAATGAGCAGTTCTTC.

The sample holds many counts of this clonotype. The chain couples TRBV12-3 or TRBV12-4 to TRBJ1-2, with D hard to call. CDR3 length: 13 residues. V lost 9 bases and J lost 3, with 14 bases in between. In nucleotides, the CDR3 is TGTGCCAGTTCGATAGGTTTAGACTATGGCTACACCTTC. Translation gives CASSIGLDYGYTF.

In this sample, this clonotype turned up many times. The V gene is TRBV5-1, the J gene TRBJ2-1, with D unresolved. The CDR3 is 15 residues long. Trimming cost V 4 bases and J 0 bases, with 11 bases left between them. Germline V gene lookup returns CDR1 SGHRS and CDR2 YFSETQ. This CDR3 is CASSTDSGSYNEQFF. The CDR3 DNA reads TGCGCCAGCAGCACCGACTCCGGCTCCTACAATGAGCAGTTCTTC.

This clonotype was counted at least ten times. CDR3 sequence (DNA): TGCGCCAGCAGCTTGTCAGGGTTTGGCACTGAAGCTTTCTTT. It specifies CASSLSGFGTEAFF. The chain employs TRBV5-1 and TRBJ1-1; D might be TRBD1 (5 bases). CDR3 size: 14 residues. The V gene lost 1 base and the J gene lost 4 bases, with 11 bases spanning the gap. Germline V lookup: CDR1 SGHRS, CDR2 YFSETQ. The full variable domain, completed using reference TRBV5-1 and TRBJ1-1, is KAGVTQTPRYLIKTRGQQVTLSCSPISGHRSVSWYQQTPGQGLQFLFEYFSETQRNKGNFPGRFSGRQFSNSRSEMNVSTLELGDSALYLCASSLSGFGTEAFFGQGTRLTVV.

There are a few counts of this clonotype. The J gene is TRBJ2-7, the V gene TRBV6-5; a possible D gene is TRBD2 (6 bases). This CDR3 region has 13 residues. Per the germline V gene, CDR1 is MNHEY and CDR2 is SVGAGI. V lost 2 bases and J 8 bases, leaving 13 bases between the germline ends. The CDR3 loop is CASSYDVLAKQYF. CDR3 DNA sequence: TGTGCCAGCAGTTACGACGTGCTAGCGAAGCAGTACTTC.

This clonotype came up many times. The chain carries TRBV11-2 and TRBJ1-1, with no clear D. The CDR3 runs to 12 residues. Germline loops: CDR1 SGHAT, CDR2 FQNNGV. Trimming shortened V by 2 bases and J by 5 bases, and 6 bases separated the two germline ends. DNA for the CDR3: TGTGCCAGCAGCTTACATGTTACTGAAGCTTTCTTT. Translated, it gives CASSLHVTEAFF.

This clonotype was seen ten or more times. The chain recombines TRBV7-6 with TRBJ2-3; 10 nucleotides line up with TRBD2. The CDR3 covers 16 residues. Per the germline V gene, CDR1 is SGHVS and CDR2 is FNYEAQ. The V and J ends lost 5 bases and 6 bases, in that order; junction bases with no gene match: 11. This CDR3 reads CASSLGLAAPLDTQYF. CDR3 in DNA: TGTGCCAGCAGCCTAGGACTAGCGGCCCCGCTGGATACGCAGTATTTT.

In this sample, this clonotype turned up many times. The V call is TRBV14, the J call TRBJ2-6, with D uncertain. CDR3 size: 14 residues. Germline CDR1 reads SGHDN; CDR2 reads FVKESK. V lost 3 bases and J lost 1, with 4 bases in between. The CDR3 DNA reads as TGTGCCAGCAGCCACTCGTCTGGGGCCAACGTCCTGACTTTC. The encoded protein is CASSHSSGANVLTF.

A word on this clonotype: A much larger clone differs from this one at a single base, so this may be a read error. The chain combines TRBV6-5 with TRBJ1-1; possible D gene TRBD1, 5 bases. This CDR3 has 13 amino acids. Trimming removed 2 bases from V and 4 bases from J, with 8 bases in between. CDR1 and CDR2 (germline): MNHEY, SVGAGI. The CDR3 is CASSYTGGTEAFF. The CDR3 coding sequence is TGTGCCAGCAGTTACACGGGGGGCACTGAAGCTTTCTTT.

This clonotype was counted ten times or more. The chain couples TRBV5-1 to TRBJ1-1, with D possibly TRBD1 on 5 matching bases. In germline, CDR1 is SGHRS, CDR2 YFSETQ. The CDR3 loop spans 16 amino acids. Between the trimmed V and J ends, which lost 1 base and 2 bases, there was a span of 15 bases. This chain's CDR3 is CASSLRWQGANTEAFF. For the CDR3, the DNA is TGCGCCAGCAGCTTGAGGTGGCAGGGCGCAAACACTGAAGCTTTCTTT.

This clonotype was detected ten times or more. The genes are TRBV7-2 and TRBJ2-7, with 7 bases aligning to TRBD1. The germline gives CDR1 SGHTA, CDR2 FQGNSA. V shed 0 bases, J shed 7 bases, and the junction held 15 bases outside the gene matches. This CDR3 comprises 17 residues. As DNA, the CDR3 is TGTGCCAGCAGCTTAGCACCACGGGCTGACAGGGCTGGAGAGCAGTACTTC. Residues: CASSLAPRADRAGEQYF. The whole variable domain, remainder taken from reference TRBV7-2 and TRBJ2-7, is GAGVSQSPSNKVTEKGKDVELRCDPISGHTALYWYRQSLGQGLEFLIYFQGNSAPDKSGLPSDRFSAERTGGSVSTLTIQRTQQEDSAVYLCASSLAPRADRAGEQYFGPGTRLTVT.

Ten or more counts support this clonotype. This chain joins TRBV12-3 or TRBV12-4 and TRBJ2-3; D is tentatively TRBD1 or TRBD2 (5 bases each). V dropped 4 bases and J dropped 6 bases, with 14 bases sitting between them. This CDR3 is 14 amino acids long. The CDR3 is CASSSRDPKDTQYF. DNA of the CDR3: TGTGCCAGCAGTTCGAGGGACCCCAAGGATACGCAGTATTTT.

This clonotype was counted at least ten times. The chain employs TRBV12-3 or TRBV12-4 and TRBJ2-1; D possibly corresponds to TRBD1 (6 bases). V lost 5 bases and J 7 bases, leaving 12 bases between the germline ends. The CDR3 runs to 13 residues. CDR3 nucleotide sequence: TGTGCCAGCAGTCCCGGGACACGAAATGAGCAGTTCTTC. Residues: CASSPGTRNEQFF.